A single sample gave rise to the 6 T cell receptor beta chains below, sequenced in a study of T cells in Graves' hyperthyroidism and ophthalmopathy. TCR beta CDR3 regions were amplified from RNA transcripts. During a first-round RT-PCR of the TCR CDR3, the HTBI primer set was used. TCRdb fed the multiplex PCR reads into MiXCR, producing one record per CDR3 protein. Of a few hundred thousand distinct CDR3 sequences listed, around 13% are singletons. The sample consisted of blood. These receptors were collected from a woman between 18 and 30 years old with Graves' hyperthyroidism.

The rearrangement uses TRBV6-1 and TRBJ1-3; D is ambiguous. The germline V gene has CDR1 MNHNS and CDR2 SASEGT. V was shortened by 5 bases and J by 0 bases, with 20 bases between the two germline ends. The CDR3 runs to 18 residues. In DNA form, the CDR3 reads TGTGCCAGCAGTACAGACCCCCCCTGGACTGGCTCTGGAAACACCATATATTTT. This encodes CASSTDPPWTGSGNTIYF.

This clonotype occurred a few times. The chain employs TRBV5-4 and TRBJ2-3; the D call may be TRBD1 or TRBD2 (6 bases each). The V gene lost 0 bases and the J gene lost 8 bases, with 10 bases spanning the gap. Germline CDR1 SGHNT, CDR2 YYREEE (reference sequence). The CDR3 spans 13 residues. The DNA for the CDR3 is TGTGCCAGCAGCTTGGAACAGGGAGGTACGCAGTATTTT. Its protein is CASSLEQGGTQYF. Drawing the rest from reference TRBV5-4 and TRBJ2-3, the complete variable domain is ETGVTQSPTHLIKTRGQQVTLRCSSQSGHNTVSWYQQALGQGPQFIFQYYREEENGRGNFPPRFSGLQFPNYSSELNVNALELDDSALYLCASSLEQGGTQYFGPGTRLTVL.

The sample holds a few counts of this clonotype. Given a much more abundant clone one base away, this may be a read error. The chain is built from TRBV30 and TRBJ2-5; 8 bases are shared with TRBD1. J was trimmed by 3 bases and V by 7 bases; bases with no gene match: 10. This CDR3 is built from 14 residues. CDR1 is GTSNPN and CDR2 is SVGIG in the germline V gene (reference sequence). The CDR3 nucleotides are TGTGCCTACCTCCCCTGGACAGGGAAAGAGACCCAGTACTTC. Its translation: CAYLPWTGKETQYF.

This clonotype appeared many times. J is TRBJ1-2 and V is TRBV24-1; D remains unclear. The germline V gene encodes CDR1 KGHDR and CDR2 SFDVKD. Trimming cost V 2 bases and J 3 bases, with 9 bases left between them. This CDR3 has 14 residues. CDR3 amino acids: CATSDSAVDYGYTF. CDR3 DNA sequence: TGTGCCACCAGTGATTCGGCGGTCGACTATGGCTACACCTTC.

In its sample, this clonotype was seen a few times. This chain links TRBV7-2 with TRBJ2-4, with D perhaps being TRBD1 or TRBD2 (6 bases each). V lost 5 bases, J lost 2 bases, and 25 bases lay in between. The CDR3 is 19 residues long. Germline values: CDR1 SGHTA, CDR2 FQGNSA. The CDR3 sequence is CASSIKRGAGFSSKNIQYF. The CDR3 DNA is TGTGCCAGCAGCATAAAAAGGGGGGCGGGGTTCTCGTCCAAAAACATTCAGTACTTC.

This clonotype appeared many times. This chain links TRBV6-2 or TRBV6-3 with TRBJ2-7, with 7 bases identical to TRBD2. Trimming at V came to 6 bases and at J to 5 bases, leaving 10 bases not matched to a gene. The CDR3 covers 14 residues. From germline, CDR1 is MNHEY and CDR2 SVGEGT. The CDR3 spells CASSQTPGGNEQYF. The CDR3 coding sequence is TGTGCCAGCAGCCAAACACCGGGAGGCAACGAGCAGTACTTC.